The following is a TCR beta chain sequence with its context. Its antigen is still unknown. The CDR3 has 15 residues. The trim removed 5 bases at V and 4 bases at J, leaving 5 bases unmatched. The germline V gene has CDR1 SGHVS and CDR2 FNYEAQ. The data belong to a study of cytomegalovirus exposure and HLA in healthy donors. Background on the study: Out of about 410 genotyped donors, about 81% belonged to the Caucasian-associated ancestry cluster.

Study-wide findings and caveats: TCR beta V- and J-gene trimming, according to a later analysis, was linked to a missense DCLRE1C variant. As a later analysis revealed, the rate of TCR association differed by HLA locus, with DRB1 most and HLA-C fewest. Relative to equally common others, HLA-associated TCR beta chains showed greater clonal expansion in a later analysis.

The PCR used 60 Vbeta and 13 Jbeta primers. Method: immunoSEQ multiplex PCR; TCRdb's copy keeps in-frame clones and lacks some. Found here are 100,000 to 150,000 clones, under 90% of them singletons; the top ten hold approximately 3.6%. The rearrangement uses TRBV7-6 and TRBJ1-2, with TRBD1 matching 12 bases. The sequencing input was PBMCs. The sequence derives from a woman aged 40 to 49 in good health and CMV-seropositive. In DNA form, the CDR3 reads TGTGCCAGCAGCCGGGGACAGGGGGCTGGCTATGGCTACACCTTC. Amino acid sequence: CASSRGQGAGYGYTF.